The entry that follows covers one TCR beta chain sequence. The entry originates in a study of graft-versus-host responses after intestinal transplantation. Study-wide background: Grafts were multivisceral, liver-intestinal, or isolated intestinal.

Responders that carried the CFSE label, approximately 200,000 of them, were plated with approximately 200,000 irradiated, violet-dye-labeled stimulator cells. The V gene's germline CDR1 is SNHLY and CDR2 FYNNEI. With 6 bases removed from V and 2 bases from J, the gap between germline ends came to 14 bases. The CDR3 runs to 14 residues. Produced via immunoSEQ multiplex PCR; TCRdb's table is partial and in-frame only. The sample consists of nearly 25,000 clones, 35% to 50% of them appearing once. This TCR derives from a human patient who received an intestinal transplant. The rearrangement links TRBV2 to TRBJ2-7; D is undetermined. The sequencing used alloreactive CD4+ T cells from a mixed lymphocyte reaction culture, collected before intestinal transplant. The subset is: CFSE-low proliferating T cells sorted from roughly six-day pre-transplant mixed lymphocyte reaction (GvH or HvG direction). CDR3: CASSNYQIAYEQYF. In DNA, the CDR3 is TGTGCCAGCAGCAACTATCAGATAGCCTACGAGCAGTACTTC.